Only one count was recorded for the clone carrying this T cell receptor (beta chain). Germline CDR1 and CDR2: LGHNA and YNFKEQ. The J segment lost 8 bases and the V segment lost 1 base, leaving 5 bases of the junction unmatched. The CDR3 sequence is 14 residues long. In the source study's methods: It was from reference gene primer amplification that nucleated cell counts were estimated. TCRdb's table, derived via immunoSEQ multiplex PCR, lists solely in-frame clones and lacks some. From that table come the V and J calls and clone size; the DNA was used to work out D and trimming. Here the sample spans around 130,000 clones, 85% being singletons. The sample comes from a study of blood T cell repertoires in COVID-19. On the study more broadly: Specimens from acute and convalescent COVID-19 originated in the United States, Italy and Spain. Sources were T cells, B-cell-depleted T cells, or PBMCs; the material itself was cDNA or gDNA.

This receptor was identified in a man between 60 and 75 years old with acute or convalescent COVID-19. This rearrangement joins TRBV4-2 to TRBJ2-3; 8 bases are shared with TRBD2. Specimen: peripheral blood. The CDR3 DNA reads as TGTGCCAGCAGCCAAGGGATAGCGGGGAGTACGCAGTATTTT. It is translated as CASSQGIAGSTQYF.